This is a list of T cell receptor beta chains from one sample in a study of T cell repertoires in MIS-A myocarditis. Only in-frame clones appear in the TCRdb table, and some are missing; sequencing was by immunoSEQ multiplex PCR. The repertoire has several thousand clones, about 78% of them found once; the top ten carry roughly 19%. Sequencing was done on a sample of right inferior lung lobe tissue obtained at autopsy. These receptors were collected from a man aged 18 to 35 with fulminant myocarditis from multisystem inflammatory syndrome in adults (MIS-A) after COVID-19. Each CDR3 is given with its conserved first and last residue. D genes are given only for firm matches. Some rows have no size entry. The others give once, few or many, or a class for an expanded clone.

V: TRBV2; D: NA; size: NA; J: TRBJ1-4; DNA: TGTGCCAGCAGAAATGAAAAACTGTTTTTT; CDR3: CASRNEKLFF
V: TRBV4-1; D: NA; size: NA; J: TRBJ2-3; DNA: TGCGCCAGCAAGGCTAGATCCACAGATACGCAGTATTTT; CDR3: CASKARSTDTQYF
V: TRBV5-6; D: TRBD2; size: NA; J: TRBJ2-7; DNA: TGTGCCAGCAGCTCCAATATAGCGGGGGGCCTCTACGAGCAGTACTTC; CDR3: CASSSNIAGGLYEQYF
V: TRBV11-2; D: NA; size: NA; J: TRBJ1-3; DNA: TGTGCCAGCAGCTTCGGAGGCGGAAACACCATATATTTT; CDR3: CASSFGGGNTIYF
V: TRBV10-3; D: NA; size: NA; J: TRBJ1-2; DNA: TGTGCCATCAGTGAGCGTAACAGCTATGGCTACACCTTC; CDR3: CAISERNSYGYTF
V: TRBV7-2; D: TRBD1; size: NA; J: TRBJ2-4; DNA: TGTGCCAGCAGCTTCACATTCGGGGACAGGGTAGTCATTCAGTACTTC; CDR3: CASSFTFGDRVVIQYF
V: TRBV20-1; D: NA; size: NA; J: TRBJ1-1; DNA: TGCAGTGCTCGTGATTGGGGTATACGGAACACTGAAGCTTTCTTT; CDR3: CSARDWGIRNTEAFF
V: TRBV24-1; D: NA; size: NA; J: TRBJ2-7; DNA: TGTGCCACCAGTGACAACAGGGATCGGTCCTACGAGCAGTACTTC; CDR3: CATSDNRDRSYEQYF
V: TRBV7-9; D: NA; size: NA; J: TRBJ2-5; DNA: TGTGCCAGCAGCTCTTACCCACTAGGTGTAGAGACCCAGTACTTC; CDR3: CASSSYPLGVETQYF
V: TRBV7-9; D: NA; size: few; J: TRBJ1-2; DNA: TGTGCCAGCAGCCCGCACGGGAACTATGGCTACACCTTC; CDR3: CASSPHGNYGYTF
V: TRBV7-2; D: TRBD1; size: few; J: TRBJ1-1; DNA: TGTGCCAGCAGCTGGGAACGCCCGGACAGGGGGATCGACGCTGAAGCTTTCTTT; CDR3: CASSWERPDRGIDAEAFF
V: TRBV28; D: NA; size: NA; J: TRBJ1-1; DNA: TGTGCCAGCAGTCGCCCAGGGGCTGGTAGAACTGAAGCTTTCTTT; CDR3: CASSRPGAGRTEAFF
V: TRBV28; D: TRBD2; size: once; J: TRBJ2-7; DNA: TGTGCCAGCCGAACTAGCGGCCCAATCTACGAGCAGTACTTC; CDR3: CASRTSGPIYEQYF
V: TRBV27; D: TRBD1; size: NA; J: TRBJ2-7; DNA: TGTGCCAGCAGATCGGGACAGCCTCTAAAGCTTCACTTC; CDR3: CASRSGQPLKLHF
V: TRBV5-6; D: NA; size: NA; J: TRBJ1-6; DNA: TGTGCCAGCAGCTTTAATAATTCACCCCTCCACTTT; CDR3: CASSFNNSPLHF
V: TRBV5-1; D: NA; size: NA; J: TRBJ1-5; DNA: TGCGCCAGCAGCTTGGATGGACAGCCAAATCAGCCCCAGCATTTT; CDR3: CASSLDGQPNQPQHF
V: TRBV7-9; D: NA; size: NA; J: TRBJ2-5; DNA: TGTGCCAGCAGCCCCCTGGGAGAGACCCAGTACTTC; CDR3: CASSPLGETQYF
V: TRBV10-2; D: NA; size: NA; J: TRBJ1-6; DNA: TGCGCCAGCAGTGAAACGTCGGGGCGATCACCCCTCCACTTT; CDR3: CASSETSGRSPLHF
V: TRBV7-8; D: NA; size: NA; J: TRBJ2-3; DNA: TGTGCCAGCAGCTTAGGGCCGGGGGAATCAGATACGCAGTATTTT; CDR3: CASSLGPGESDTQYF
V: TRBV5-1; D: NA; size: NA; J: TRBJ1-1; DNA: TGCGCCAGCAGCCTAGCCGGGACCCCCGACACTGAAGCTTTCTTT; CDR3: CASSLAGTPDTEAFF
V: TRBV29-1; D: NA; size: NA; J: TRBJ2-2; DNA: TGCAGCGTCGTTTCGGGCCTCTACACCGGGGAGCTGTTTTTT; CDR3: CSVVSGLYTGELFF
V: TRBV6-5; D: NA; size: NA; J: TRBJ2-6; DNA: TGTGCCAATTCCGAAGGGGTCTCTGGGGCCAACGTCCTGACTTTC; CDR3: CANSEGVSGANVLTF
V: TRBV5-1; D: TRBD2; size: medium-sized; J: TRBJ2-1; DNA: TGCGCCAGCAGCTACGGAGCGGGAGGGCCCAATGAGCAGTTCTTC; CDR3: CASSYGAGGPNEQFF
V: TRBV19; D: TRBD2; size: once; J: TRBJ2-1; DNA: TGTGCCAGTAGTATCGAACTAGCGGTCTCCTACAATGAGCAGTTCTTC; CDR3: CASSIELAVSYNEQFF
V: TRBV9; D: NA; size: NA; J: TRBJ2-3; DNA: TGTGCCAGCAGCGTAGGAGGGGGGGGAAGGGCAGATACGCAGTATTTT; CDR3: CASSVGGGGRADTQYF
V: TRBV4-1; D: NA; size: NA; J: TRBJ2-7; DNA: TGCGCCAGCAGCCAAGATAGTGCCATTAGTAGTTACGAGCAGTACTTC; CDR3: CASSQDSAISSYEQYF
V: TRBV11-2; D: NA; size: NA; J: TRBJ2-3; DNA: TGTGCCAGCAGCTTTACAGGGTGGAGAGATACGCAGTATTTT; CDR3: CASSFTGWRDTQYF
V: TRBV19; D: NA; size: few; J: TRBJ1-1; DNA: TGTGCCAGTAGTATGAGGTCGGGGATTGAAGCTTTCTTT; CDR3: CASSMRSGIEAFF
V: TRBV9; D: TRBD2; size: NA; J: TRBJ2-3; DNA: TGTGCCAGCAGCGTAGCTACAGCGGGAGCAGATACGCAGTATTTT; CDR3: CASSVATAGADTQYF
V: TRBV2; D: TRBD1; size: few; J: TRBJ1-6; DNA: TGTGCCAGCCTTGGGACAGCCCTAAGTTTGAGCTCCTATAATTCACCCCTCCACTTT; CDR3: CASLGTALSLSSYNSPLHF
V: TRBV7-9; D: TRBD1; size: NA; J: TRBJ2-7; DNA: TGTGCCAGCAGGTCCGGGGACAGGGAAGGCGGCGAGCAGTACTTC; CDR3: CASRSGDREGGEQYF
V: TRBV6-1; D: TRBD1; size: NA; J: TRBJ1-2; DNA: TGTGCCAGCAGTGAACTTACAGGGGGCGGGGGCTACACCTTC; CDR3: CASSELTGGGGYTF
V: TRBV6-1; D: NA; size: NA; J: TRBJ2-7; DNA: TGTGCCAGCAGTGAGAGGACAGCCTACGAGCAGTACTTC; CDR3: CASSERTAYEQYF
V: TRBV4-2; D: NA; size: NA; J: TRBJ2-2; DNA: TGTGCCAGCAGCCGTGGGACGCCTTACACCGGGGAGCTGTTTTTT; CDR3: CASSRGTPYTGELFF
V: TRBV12-5; D: NA; size: NA; J: TRBJ1-1; DNA: TGTGCTAGTGCCCCCGGGACAAGCCCTGAAGCTTTCTTT; CDR3: CASAPGTSPEAFF
V: TRBV5-3; D: NA; size: NA; J: TRBJ2-2; DNA: TGTGCCAGAAGCCCATCTTCATGGCCCGGGGAGCTGTTTTTT; CDR3: CARSPSSWPGELFF
V: TRBV21-1; D: NA; size: NA; J: TRBJ1-5; DNA: TGTGCCAGCAGAGTAGACAGGGTTATTCAGCCCCAGCATTTT; CDR3: CASRVDRVIQPQHF
V: TRBV7-2; D: TRBD1; size: NA; J: TRBJ2-7; DNA: TGTGCCAGCAGCCCCTGGGGAGACAGGGGCGCTTACGAGCAGTACTTC; CDR3: CASSPWGDRGAYEQYF
V: TRBV9; D: NA; size: NA; J: TRBJ1-1; DNA: TGTGCCAGCAGCCGCTCCGGGACGGAGAACACTGAAGCTTTCTTT; CDR3: CASSRSGTENTEAFF
V: TRBV5-6; D: NA; size: NA; J: TRBJ1-1; DNA: TGTGCCAGCAGCTTGATGAGAACAGGCGGGGGGCCGGCTGAAGCTTTCTTT; CDR3: CASSLMRTGGGPAEAFF
V: TRBV6-1; D: NA; size: NA; J: TRBJ1-4; DNA: TGTGCCAGCAGTGAGGGGTTATATGCAACTAATGAAAAACTGTTTTTT; CDR3: CASSEGLYATNEKLFF
V: TRBV4-3; D: NA; size: NA; J: TRBJ1-6; DNA: TGCGCCAGCAGGGACGACAGGCTTTGGTCACCCCTCCACTTT; CDR3: CASRDDRLWSPLHF
V: TRBV4-1; D: NA; size: once; J: TRBJ1-1; DNA: TGCGCCAGCAGCCGGAGGGGGGGATCGAACACTGAAGCTTTCTTT; CDR3: CASSRRGGSNTEAFF
V: TRBV7-9; D: NA; size: NA; J: TRBJ1-1; DNA: TGTGCCAGCAGCTTCTGGGGTTTAGGAAACACTGAAGCTTTCTTT; CDR3: CASSFWGLGNTEAFF
V: TRBV5-1; D: NA; size: NA; J: TRBJ2-1; DNA: TGCGCCAGCAGCAGACTGGGCGGGAATGAGCAGTTCTTC; CDR3: CASSRLGGNEQFF
V: TRBV27; D: TRBD1; size: NA; J: TRBJ2-2; DNA: TGTGCCAGCAGTTTATACCTCGGGACAGGCAACACCGGGGAGCTGTTTTTT; CDR3: CASSLYLGTGNTGELFF
V: TRBV27; D: TRBD1; size: NA; J: TRBJ1-3; DNA: TGTGCCAGCAGCCCCGGACAGGGCTACACCATATATTTT; CDR3: CASSPGQGYTIYF
V: TRBV4-1; D: TRBD2; size: NA; J: TRBJ2-5; DNA: TGCGCCAGCAGCCAAGGCCGGACTAGCGGGTTGGAGACCCAGTACTTC; CDR3: CASSQGRTSGLETQYF